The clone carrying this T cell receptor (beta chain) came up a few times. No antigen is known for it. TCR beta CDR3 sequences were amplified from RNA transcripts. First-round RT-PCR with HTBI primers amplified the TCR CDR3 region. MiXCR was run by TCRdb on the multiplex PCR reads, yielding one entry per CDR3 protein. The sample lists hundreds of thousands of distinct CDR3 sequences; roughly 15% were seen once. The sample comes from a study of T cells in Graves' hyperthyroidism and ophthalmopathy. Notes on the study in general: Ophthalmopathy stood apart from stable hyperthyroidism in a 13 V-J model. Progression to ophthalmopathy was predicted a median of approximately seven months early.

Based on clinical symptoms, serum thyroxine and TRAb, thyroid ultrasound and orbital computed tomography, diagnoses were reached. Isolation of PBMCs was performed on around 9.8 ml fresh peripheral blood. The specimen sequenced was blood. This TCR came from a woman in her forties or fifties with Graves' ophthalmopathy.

The chain's CDR3 is CASSLGRTGSSYEQYF. The CDR3 DNA reads TGTGCCAGCAGCTTAGGAAGGACAGGGAGCTCCTACGAGCAGTACTTC. The chain has TRBV7-9 and TRBJ2-7; 8 bases are shared with TRBD1. The V and J ends lost 1 base and 0 bases, in that order; junction bases with no gene match: 5. CDR3 length equals 16 residues. Germline loops: CDR1 SEHNR, CDR2 FQNEAQ (reference sequence).